The source of this TCR beta chain is a study of T cells after yellow fever vaccination. Across the whole study: Fractions low in cell number were prepared with SMART-Seq v4 Ultra Low Input. Notes on the study in general: Contaminants from the bulk population, in the form of abundant clonotypes, could be found in FACS-sorted repertoires.

The germline V gene encodes CDR1 SEHNR and CDR2 FQNEAQ (reference sequence). Trimming took off 3 bases at V and 4 bases at J, with 6 bases between the two ends. The CDR3 covers 13 residues. This clonotype was observed a handful of times. Its antigen is undetermined. TCRdb called the 5' RACE reads again in MiXCR, with one record for every CDR3 protein. The sample has just under 600,000 distinct CDR3 sequences; roughly 12% are singletons. The TCR originated in a man aged 25 to 45 who received the YFV17D yellow fever vaccine. The chain combines TRBV7-9 with TRBJ2-2; D not certain. The sequences come from PBMCs, collected on the day of the yellow fever booster vaccination. The CDR3 loop reads CASSFQPTGELFF. The CDR3 region has the DNA TGTGCCAGCAGCTTCCAGCCCACCGGGGAGCTGTTTTTT.